The T cell receptor beta chain described here comes from a study of tumor-infiltrating lymphocytes in primary liver carcinoma. As for the study in general: There were roughly 3.65 to 7.13 million productive TCRbeta reads per sample, a yield similar across tissue types. Notes on the study in general: Tumor-adjacent and tumor-blood pairs showed less overlap than tumor region pairs. Tumor samples exhibited a significantly greater top-250-clone fraction than blood samples (p = 0.039).

Details on this clonotype: Its antigen is still unknown. This may be a read error: a much more frequent sequence differs by one nucleotide.

From around 0.5 ug of total RNA, TCR beta-specific cDNA was reverse-transcribed using a constant-region primer. A slightly modified ARM-PCR protocol with three nested multiplex PCR rounds produced these TCR beta libraries. Amplification in the first two PCR rounds was performed using TRBV1-TRBV30 forward primers and a C-beta reverse primer for 9 to 11 cycles each. TCRdb itself ran the multiplex PCR reads through MiXCR, one entry per CDR3 protein. The repertoire has some 130,000 distinct CDR3 sequences, 55% to 70% of them found once; the top ten carry over 8%. This CDR3 is built from 15 residues. CDR1 and CDR2 (germline): SGHRS, YFSETQ. Without any cell sorting, roughly 18-31 mg of bulk tissue yielded co-extracted RNA and DNA. Enrolled patients were chronically infected with HBV and treatment-naive.

The sequenced sample was tumor-adjacent normal liver tissue. The clonotype comes from a woman aged 55-70 years with primary liver carcinoma and hepatitis B virus infection. V and J are TRBV5-1 and TRBJ1-1; 7 bases line up with TRBD1. The CDR3 DNA sequence: TGCGCCAGCAGCTTGGACAGGGGCGTGAACATTGAAGCTTTCTTT. Amino acids: CASSLDRGVNIEAFF.